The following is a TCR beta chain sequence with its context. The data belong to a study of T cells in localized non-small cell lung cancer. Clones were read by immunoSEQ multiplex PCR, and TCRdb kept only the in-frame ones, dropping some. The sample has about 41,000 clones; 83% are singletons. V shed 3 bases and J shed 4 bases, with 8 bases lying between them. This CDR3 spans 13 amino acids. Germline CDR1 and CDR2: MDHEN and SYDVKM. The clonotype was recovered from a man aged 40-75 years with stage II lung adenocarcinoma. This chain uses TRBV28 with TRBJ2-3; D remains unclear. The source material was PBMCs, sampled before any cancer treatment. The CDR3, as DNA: TGTGCCAGCAGTTTTGATCCTTCAGATACGCAGTATTTT. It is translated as CASSFDPSDTQYF.